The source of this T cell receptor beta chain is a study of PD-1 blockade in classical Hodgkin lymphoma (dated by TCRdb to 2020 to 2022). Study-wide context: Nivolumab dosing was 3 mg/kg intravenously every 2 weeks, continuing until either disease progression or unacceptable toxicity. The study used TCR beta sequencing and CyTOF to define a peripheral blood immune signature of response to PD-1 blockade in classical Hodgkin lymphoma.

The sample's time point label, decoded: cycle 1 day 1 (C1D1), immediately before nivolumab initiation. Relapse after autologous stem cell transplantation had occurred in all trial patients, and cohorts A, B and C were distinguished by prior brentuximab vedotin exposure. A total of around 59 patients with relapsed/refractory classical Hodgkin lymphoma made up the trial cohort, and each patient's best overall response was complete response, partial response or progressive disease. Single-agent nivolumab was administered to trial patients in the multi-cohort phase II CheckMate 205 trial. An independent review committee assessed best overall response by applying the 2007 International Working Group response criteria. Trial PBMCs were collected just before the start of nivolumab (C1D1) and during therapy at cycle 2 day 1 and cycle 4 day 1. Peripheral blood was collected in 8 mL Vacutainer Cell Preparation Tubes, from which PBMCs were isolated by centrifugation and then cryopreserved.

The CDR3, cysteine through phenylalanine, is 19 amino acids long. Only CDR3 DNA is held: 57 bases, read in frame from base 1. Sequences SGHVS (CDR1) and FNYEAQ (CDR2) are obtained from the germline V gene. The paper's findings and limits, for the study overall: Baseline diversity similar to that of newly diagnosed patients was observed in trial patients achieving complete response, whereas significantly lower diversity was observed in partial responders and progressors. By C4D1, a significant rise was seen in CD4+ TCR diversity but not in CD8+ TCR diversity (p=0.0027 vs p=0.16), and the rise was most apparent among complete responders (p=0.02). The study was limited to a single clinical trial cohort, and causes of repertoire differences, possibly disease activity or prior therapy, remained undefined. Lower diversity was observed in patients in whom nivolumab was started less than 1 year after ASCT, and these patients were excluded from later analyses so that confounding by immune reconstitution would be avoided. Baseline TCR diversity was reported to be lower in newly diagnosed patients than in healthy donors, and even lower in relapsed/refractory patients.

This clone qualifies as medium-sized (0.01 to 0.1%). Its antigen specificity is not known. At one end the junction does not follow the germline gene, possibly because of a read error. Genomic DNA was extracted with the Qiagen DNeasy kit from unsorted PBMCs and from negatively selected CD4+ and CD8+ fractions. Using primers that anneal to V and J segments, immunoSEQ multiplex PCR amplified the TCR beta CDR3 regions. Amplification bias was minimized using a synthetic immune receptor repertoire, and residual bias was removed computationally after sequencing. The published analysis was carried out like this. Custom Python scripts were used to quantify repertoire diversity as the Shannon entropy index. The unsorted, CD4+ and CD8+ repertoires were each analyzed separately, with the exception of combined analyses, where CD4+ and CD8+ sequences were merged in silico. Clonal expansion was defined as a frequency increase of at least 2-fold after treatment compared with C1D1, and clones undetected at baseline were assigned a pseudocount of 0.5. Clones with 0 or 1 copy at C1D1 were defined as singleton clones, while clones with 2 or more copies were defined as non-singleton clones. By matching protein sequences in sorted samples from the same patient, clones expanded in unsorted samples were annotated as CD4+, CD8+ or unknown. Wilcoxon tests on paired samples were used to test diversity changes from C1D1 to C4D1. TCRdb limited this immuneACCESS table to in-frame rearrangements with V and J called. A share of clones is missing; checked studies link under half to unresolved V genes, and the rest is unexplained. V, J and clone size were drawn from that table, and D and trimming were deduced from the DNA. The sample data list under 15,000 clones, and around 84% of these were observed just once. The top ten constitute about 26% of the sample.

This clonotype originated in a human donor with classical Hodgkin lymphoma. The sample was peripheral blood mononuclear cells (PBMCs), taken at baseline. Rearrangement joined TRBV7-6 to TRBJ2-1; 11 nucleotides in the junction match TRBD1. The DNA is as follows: TGTGCCAGCAGCGTAGCGAGTCTCTTTTGGGGACAGGGGGACAATGAGCAGTTCTTC. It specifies CASSVASLFWGQGDNEQFF.